This T cell receptor (beta chain) was captured in a study of follicular helper T cells after annual influenza vaccination. Study overall: After each seasonal flu vaccination, blood came on days 0, 7 and 28. Some donors were sampled over the 2013-2014, 2014-2015 and 2015-2016 vaccinations.

This CDR3 is 15 amino acids long. V lost 5 bases to trimming and J lost 8 bases, with 18 bases between them. Germline-derived CDR1 and CDR2 are MDHEN and SYDVKM. Method: immunoSEQ multiplex PCR; TCRdb's copy keeps in-frame clones and lacks some. The top ten hold roughly 3.5% of the sample, which has about 12,000 clones, approximately 80% seen once. Time point here: 2015-2016 season, pre-vaccination. No donor had influenza vaccine in the prior 6 months; all lived in the community. Sorted cTfh were non-naive CD4+CXCR5+PD-1+, either ICOS+CD38+ or ICOS-CD38-. The chain employs TRBV28 and TRBJ1-4, with unresolved D. The source of this sequence is an adult who received the influenza vaccine. Sequencing was performed on CXCR5+ CD38- circulating T follicular helper cells from blood, taken on the day of influenza vaccination. Sample subset: circulating Tfh, non-naive CD4+CXCR5+PD-1+ (ICOS+CD38+ or ICOS-CD38-). Here the CDR3 reads CASSLPVKSGEKLFF. The CDR3 DNA follows: TGTGCCAGCAGTCTCCCCGTAAAATCCGGCGAAAAACTGTTTTTT.